The entry that follows covers one T cell receptor beta chain sequence. What it recognizes is unknown. The germline CDR1 and CDR2 sequences are SQVTM and ANQGSEA. Trimming removed 3 bases at V and 5 bases at J, with 10 bases between. The CDR3 covers 12 residues. The data are from a study of OX40 agonist ivuxolimab in advanced cancers. Study information: Ivuxolimab, which is an agonistic anti-OX40 (CD134) antibody, was administered to the patients. The eligibility criteria allowed prior anti-PD-1, anti-PD-L1 or anti-CTLA-4 therapy, and approximately 40% had some. Participants averaged roughly 60 years of age (range about 23 to 80) and were 75% to 90% male. Study outcomes and limitations: Dose levels from 0.1 to 3.0 mg/kg saw CD4+ and CD8+ blood T cells expand clonally by week 6.

Only in-frame clones appear in the TCRdb table, and some are missing; sequencing was by immunoSEQ multiplex PCR. The sample holds 98,000 or so clones, about four fifths seen once. The chain is built from TRBV29-1 and TRBJ2-5; either TRBD1 or TRBD2 may supply D (5 bases each). The TCR comes from an adult with an advanced solid tumor such as melanoma, head and neck, liver or kidney cancer. Sequences were derived from CD4+ or CD8+ T cells sorted from blood, sampled in a trial of the OX40 agonist ivuxolimab. The CDR3 coding sequence is TGCAGCGTTGAGGGGGAGATTGAGACCCAGTACTTC. Translating gives CSVEGEIETQYF.